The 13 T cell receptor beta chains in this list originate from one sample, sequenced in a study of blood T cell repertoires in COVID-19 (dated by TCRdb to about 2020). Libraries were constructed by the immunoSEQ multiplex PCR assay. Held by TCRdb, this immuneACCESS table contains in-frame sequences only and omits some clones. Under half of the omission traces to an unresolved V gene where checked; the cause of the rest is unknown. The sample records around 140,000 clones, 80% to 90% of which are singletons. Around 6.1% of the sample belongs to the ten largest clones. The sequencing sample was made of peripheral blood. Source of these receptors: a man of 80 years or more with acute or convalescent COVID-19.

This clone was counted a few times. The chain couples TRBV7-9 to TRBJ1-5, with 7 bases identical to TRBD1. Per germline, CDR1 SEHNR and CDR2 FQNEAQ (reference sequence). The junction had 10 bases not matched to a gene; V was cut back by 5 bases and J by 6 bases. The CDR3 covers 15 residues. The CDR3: CASSRDSPGIQPQHF. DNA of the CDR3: TGTGCCAGCAGCCGGGACAGCCCCGGGATTCAGCCCCAGCATTTT.

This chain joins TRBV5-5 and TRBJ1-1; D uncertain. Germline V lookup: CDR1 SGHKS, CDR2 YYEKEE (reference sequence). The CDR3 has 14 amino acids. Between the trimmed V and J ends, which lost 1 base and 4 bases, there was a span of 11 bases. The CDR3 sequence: CASSLFGVGTEAFF. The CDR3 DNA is TGTGCCAGCAGCTTGTTCGGGGTTGGCACTGAAGCTTTCTTT.

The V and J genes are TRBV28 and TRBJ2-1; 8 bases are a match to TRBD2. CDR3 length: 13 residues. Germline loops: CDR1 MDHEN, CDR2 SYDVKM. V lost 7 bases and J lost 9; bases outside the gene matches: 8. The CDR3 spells CASIAGRAAEQFF. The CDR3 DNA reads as TGTGCCAGCATTGCCGGGAGGGCGGCTGAGCAGTTCTTC.

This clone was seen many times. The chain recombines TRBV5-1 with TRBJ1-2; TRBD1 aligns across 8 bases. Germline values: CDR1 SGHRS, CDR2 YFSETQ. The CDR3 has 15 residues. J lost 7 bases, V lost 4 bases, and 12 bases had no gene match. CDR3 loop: CASSQPTGASGGYTF. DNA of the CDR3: TGCGCCAGCAGCCAACCGACAGGGGCTTCAGGTGGCTACACCTTC.

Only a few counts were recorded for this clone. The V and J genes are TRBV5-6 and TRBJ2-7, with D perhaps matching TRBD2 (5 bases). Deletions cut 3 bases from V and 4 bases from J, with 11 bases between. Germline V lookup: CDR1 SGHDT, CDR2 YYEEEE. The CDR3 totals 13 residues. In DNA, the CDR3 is TGTGCCAGCAGCTCCACAGAGGGTTACGAGCAGTACTTC. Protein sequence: CASSSTEGYEQYF.

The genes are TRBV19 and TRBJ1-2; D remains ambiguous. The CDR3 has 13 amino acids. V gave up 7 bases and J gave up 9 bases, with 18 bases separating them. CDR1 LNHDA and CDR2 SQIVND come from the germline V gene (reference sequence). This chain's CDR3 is CASNRGMGDRYTF. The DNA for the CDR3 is TGTGCCAGTAACCGGGGAATGGGCGATCGCTACACCTTC.

This chain's CDR3 is CASSPALAGTGGNIQYF. The CDR3 nucleotides read TGTGCCAGCAGCCCCGCACTAGCGGGGACGGGGGGAAACATTCAGTACTTC. The chain uses TRBV5-6 and TRBJ2-4; 10 bases line up with TRBD2. J was trimmed by 6 bases and V by 4 bases; bases with no gene match: 13. Germline loops: CDR1 SGHDT, CDR2 YYEEEE. There are 17 residues in the CDR3.

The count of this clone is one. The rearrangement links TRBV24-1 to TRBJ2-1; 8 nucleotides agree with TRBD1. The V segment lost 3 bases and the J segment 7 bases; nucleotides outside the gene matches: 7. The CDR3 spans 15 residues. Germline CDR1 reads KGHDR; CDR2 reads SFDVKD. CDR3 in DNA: TGTGCCACCAGTGATCCTGGGACAGGTAGAAATGAGCAGTTCTTC. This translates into CATSDPGTGRNEQFF.

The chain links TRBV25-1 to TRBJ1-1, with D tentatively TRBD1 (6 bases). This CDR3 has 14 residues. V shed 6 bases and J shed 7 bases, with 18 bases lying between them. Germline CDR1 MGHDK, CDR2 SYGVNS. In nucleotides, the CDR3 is TGTGCCAGCAGCGGAGGGGGGGGCTGGGGTGAAGCTTTCTTT. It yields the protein CASSGGGGWGEAFF.

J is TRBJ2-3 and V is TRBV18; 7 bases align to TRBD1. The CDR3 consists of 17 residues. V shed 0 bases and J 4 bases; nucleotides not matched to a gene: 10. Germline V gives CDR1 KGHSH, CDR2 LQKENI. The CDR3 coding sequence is TGTGCCAGCTCACCACCCAACCCCCACAGGGGTGCAGATACGCAGTATTTT. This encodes CASSPPNPHRGADTQYF.

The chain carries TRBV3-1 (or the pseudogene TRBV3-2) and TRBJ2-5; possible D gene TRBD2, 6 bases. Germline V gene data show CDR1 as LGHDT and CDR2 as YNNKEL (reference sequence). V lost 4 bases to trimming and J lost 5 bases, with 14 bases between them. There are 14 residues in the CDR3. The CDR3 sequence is CASSPLAGRETQYF. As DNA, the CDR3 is TGTGCCAGCAGCCCCCTTGCGGGGCGGGAGACCCAGTACTTC.

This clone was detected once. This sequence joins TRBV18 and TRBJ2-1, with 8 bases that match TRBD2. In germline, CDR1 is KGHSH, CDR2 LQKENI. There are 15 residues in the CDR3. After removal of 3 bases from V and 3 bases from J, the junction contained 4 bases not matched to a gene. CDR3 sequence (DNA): TGTGCCAGCTCACCTGGTAGCGGGGTCTACAATGAGCAGTTCTTC. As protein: CASSPGSGVYNEQFF.

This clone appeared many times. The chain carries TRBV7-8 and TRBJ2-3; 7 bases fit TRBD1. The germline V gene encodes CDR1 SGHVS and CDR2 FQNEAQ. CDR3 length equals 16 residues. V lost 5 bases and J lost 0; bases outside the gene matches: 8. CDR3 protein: CASSPPGTVSTDTQYF. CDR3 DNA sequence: TGTGCCAGCAGCCCGCCCGGGACAGTTAGCACAGATACGCAGTATTTT.